This TCR beta chain was obtained from a study of metastatic and nonmetastatic thyroid tumors. All patients were untreated before thyroid surgery. This clone was counted between two and nine times. CDR1 and CDR2 from the germline V gene are SGHTA and FQGTGA. Between the trimmed V and J ends, which lost 1 base and 6 bases, there was a span of 9 bases. This CDR3 region has 13 residues. With MiXCR, TCRdb reprocessed the PCR reads. The table shows 14,000 to 15,000 clones, with around 4% occurring only once. The source of this sequence is a female donor with papillary thyroid cancer or a benign thyroid nodule (not recorded which). Some clones in this sample may be carry-over from other donors' samples. Sequenced material: tumor tissue. V and J are TRBV7-3 and TRBJ1-1; perhaps TRBD1 as D (5 bases). For the CDR3, the DNA is TGTGCCAGCAGCTTAAGACAGAGCTCTGAAGCTTTCTTT. Translated, it gives CASSLRQSSEAFF.